One sample yielded the 32 T cell receptor beta chains listed below, sequenced in a study of blood T cells in healthy people across ages (dated by TCRdb to the mid-2010s). The method was 5' RACE. Sequencer: Illumina HiSeq 2500. A second about 7 to 12 cycle PCR used a sample-barcoded 5' primer and a J-beta primer mix. TCRdb itself trimmed the public reads at Q25 with fastp, ran MiXCR and retained productive beta chains. Merged by CDR3 protein, the rows form single entries marked with the most common genes and DNA. This sample lists about a million distinct CDR3 sequences; around 46% were detected once. The top ten clones comprise 10% to 15% of the sample. The source material was blood. These receptors were taken from a man aged 30 to 45 in good health.

The chain recombines TRBV6-5 with TRBJ2-2; 8 positions agree with TRBD2. The CDR3 loop spans 16 amino acids. The V segment lost 1 base and the J segment 5 bases; nucleotides outside the gene matches: 6. The germline V gene encodes CDR1 MNHEY and CDR2 SVGAGI. This chain's CDR3 is CASSYYRGGWTGELFF. In DNA form, the CDR3 reads TGTGCCAGCAGTTACTATCGGGGGGGGTGGACCGGGGAGCTGTTTTTT.

The chain employs TRBV11-3 and TRBJ1-2, with D possibly matching TRBD1 (5 bases). The CDR3 extends over 16 amino acids. CDR1 and CDR2 (germline): SGHNT, YENEEA. Trimming took off 4 bases at V and 7 bases at J, with 22 bases between the two ends. The CDR3 spells CASSYSGGRRATGYTF. The CDR3 region has the DNA TGTGCCAGCAGCTACTCGGGGGGACGGCGGGCTACTGGCTACACCTTC.

The chain uses TRBV12-3 or TRBV12-4 and TRBJ1-4, with 9 nucleotides matching TRBD1. With V trimmed by 6 bases and J by 8 bases, 10 bases remained unmatched. There are 15 residues in the CDR3. Here the CDR3 reads CASSARTGEGEKLFF. The CDR3 DNA reads as TGTGCCAGCAGCGCCCGGACAGGGGAGGGGGAAAAACTGTTTTTT.

In its sample, this clonotype was seen many times. This chain connects TRBV4-2 to TRBJ2-2; weak D call: TRBD2 (6 bases). Trimming took off 0 bases at V and 2 bases at J, with 10 bases between the two ends. Germline CDR1 LGHNA, CDR2 YNFKEQ. This CDR3 region has 16 residues. The CDR3: CASSQDLGLNTGELFF. The CDR3, as DNA: TGTGCCAGCAGCCAAGATCTTGGACTAAACACCGGGGAGCTGTTTTTT.

This clonotype was counted between two and nine times. This may arise from a read error, as a much more abundant clone is one base away. V is TRBV29-1 and J is TRBJ2-5; D call uncertain. The CDR3 spans 11 residues. The germline V gene has CDR1 SQVTM and CDR2 ANQGSEA. Trimming removed 7 bases at V and 11 bases at J, with 17 bases between. The CDR3 nucleotides are TGCAGCGAGTCGGTCAACAATGAGCAGTACTTC. It translates to CSESVNNEQYF.

The chain is built from TRBV5-1 and TRBJ2-7, with 9 bases aligning to TRBD1. In germline, CDR1 is SGHRS, CDR2 YFSETQ. This CDR3 has 14 residues. With 0 bases clipped from V and 5 bases from J, the junction kept 3 bases outside the gene matches. CDR3: CASSLGDRADEQYF. DNA of the CDR3: TGCGCCAGCAGCTTGGGGGACAGGGCTGACGAGCAGTACTTC.

This clonotype has ten or more counts. The chain joins TRBV7-9 to TRBJ2-1, with 8 bases aligning to TRBD2. V dropped 9 bases and J dropped 0; count of bases not matched to a gene: 7. Germline values: CDR1 SEHNR, CDR2 FQNEAQ (reference sequence). CDR3 length equals 15 residues. DNA of the CDR3: TGTGCCAGTAGTCCAAGCGGGAGCTCCTACAATGAGCAGTTCTTC. This sequence encodes CASSPSGSSYNEQFF.

A note on this clonotype: One junction end disagrees with the germline gene, perhaps due to a read error. V gene TRBV12-3 or TRBV12-4 combines with J gene TRBJ1-2; TRBD1 is a possible D gene (5 bases). The CDR3 length is 16 residues. CDR3 DNA sequence: TGTGCCAGCAGTTTATCGGCGGGGCTTCTAAACTATGGCCACACCTTC. It translates to CASSLSAGLLNYGHTF.

V gene TRBV9 combines with J gene TRBJ2-1; 13 positions agree with TRBD2. Losses at the gene ends were 0 bases for V and 7 bases for J; bases not matched to a gene: 4. Germline CDR1 is SGDLS and CDR2 is YYNGEE. The CDR3 runs to 16 residues. The CDR3 coding sequence is TGTGCCAGCAGCGTAGCTGGGGGACTAGCGGGGAATGAGCAGTTCTTC. Its translation: CASSVAGGLAGNEQFF.

This clonotype has ten or more counts. The CDR3 DNA reads TGTGCCATCAGTCGGACAGATAATCAGCCCCAGCATTTT. This translates into CAISRTDNQPQHF. The V call is TRBV10-3, the J call TRBJ1-5, with D maybe TRBD1 (6 bases). Germline loops: CDR1 ENHRY, CDR2 SYGVKD. Trimming removed 5 bases at V and 4 bases at J, with 9 bases between. This CDR3 comprises 13 residues.

The chain is built from TRBV20-1 and TRBJ2-1, with TRBD1 identical over 8 bases. V dropped 6 bases and J dropped 0; count of bases not matched to a gene: 4. Germline V gene data show CDR1 as DFQATT and CDR2 as SNEGSKA (reference sequence). The CDR3 runs to 14 residues. CDR3 sequence reads: CSAFGQGSYNEQFF. CDR3 nucleotides: TGCAGTGCATTCGGACAGGGCTCCTACAATGAGCAGTTCTTC.

This sequence joins TRBV6-6 and TRBJ1-4; D not resolved. Trimming pared 5 bases from V and 2 bases from J, leaving 9 bases between. CDR1 MNHNY and CDR2 SVGAGI come from the germline V gene (reference sequence). The CDR3 is made up of 14 amino acids. CDR3 DNA: TGTGCCAGCAGTCGTTCTGGGACTAATGAAAAACTGTTTTTT. It translates to CASSRSGTNEKLFF.

This clonotype appeared once. The chain couples TRBV7-2 to TRBJ2-6; D is ambiguous. V was shortened by 3 bases and J by 0 bases, with 12 bases between the two germline ends. Looked up from germline, CDR1 is SGHTA and CDR2 is FQGNSA. This CDR3 is 17 amino acids long. The CDR3 protein is CASSFSSKVSGANVLTF. For the CDR3, the DNA is TGTGCCAGCAGCTTCTCGTCAAAGGTCTCTGGGGCCAACGTCCTGACTTTC.

As for this clonotype: Germline is not matched at one junction end, which may reflect a read error. J is TRBJ2-1 and V is TRBV15; 14 bases are shared with TRBD2. Germline CDR1 reads LNHNV; CDR2 reads YYDKDF (reference sequence). CDR3 length: 15 residues. CDR3 amino acids: CATSSGLAGGFEQFF. CDR3 nucleotide sequence: TGCGCCACCAGCAGCGGACTAGCGGGAGGCTTTGAGCAGTTCTTC.

This chain links TRBV20-1 with TRBJ1-5; D gene ambiguous. The ends were cut back, 1 base at V and 7 bases at J, with 11 bases in the middle. Germline values: CDR1 DFQATT, CDR2 SNEGSKA (reference sequence). The CDR3 runs 13 residues. The CDR3 DNA reads TGCAGTGCTAGAGGTTTAGGGTACCAGCCCCAGCATTTT. Encoded protein: CSARGLGYQPQHF.

The chain is built from TRBV3-1 and TRBJ2-5; D unresolved. Germline V gene lookup returns CDR1 LGHDT and CDR2 YNNKEL (reference sequence). V lost 1 base and J 6 bases, leaving 9 bases between the germline ends. The CDR3 has 13 residues. Here the CDR3 DNA reads TGTGCCAGCAGCCAAGTCCGAGGAAAGACCCAGTACTTC. Protein: CASSQVRGKTQYF.

As concerns this clonotype: Just one base apart from a much larger clone, this may be a read error. The V and J genes are TRBV12-3 or TRBV12-4 and TRBJ2-5, with a tentative D call TRBD1 (5 bases). The length of the CDR3 is 15 residues. The V and J ends lost 6 bases and 11 bases respectively, with 25 bases between them. In DNA, the CDR3 is TGTGCCAGCAGCTCGAGCGTACGGCAGGGCAATGAGCAGTACTTC. Encoded protein: CASSSSVRQGNEQYF.

The CDR3 DNA follows: TGCGCCAGCAGCCTTAGAGCCGGGGAAAATCAGCCCCAGCATTTT. It encodes CASSLRAGENQPQHF. The rearrangement joins TRBV4-1 to TRBJ1-5; D not resolved. Trimming stripped 4 bases from V and 4 bases from J, with 14 bases between. Per germline, CDR1 MGHRA and CDR2 YSYEKL. This CDR3 is 15 amino acids long.

This chain connects TRBV4-1 to TRBJ2-5, with 8 bases identical to TRBD2. This CDR3 has 19 residues. Germline CDR1 is MGHRA and CDR2 is YSYEKL. The V and J ends lost 3 bases and 0 bases, in that order; junction bases with no gene match: 15. CDR3 loop: CASSQGGELAAEYQETQYF. The CDR3 region has the DNA TGCGCCAGCAGCCAGGGAGGGGAACTAGCGGCAGAATACCAAGAGACCCAGTACTTC.

The chain uses TRBV6-5 and TRBJ1-5, with D maybe TRBD1 (6 bases). Germline-derived CDR1 and CDR2 are MNHEY and SVGAGI. The CDR3 contains 15 residues. V lost 0 bases and J lost 6, with 12 bases in between. The CDR3 loop is CASSYSRQAGQPQHF. DNA for the CDR3: TGTGCCAGCAGTTACTCGAGACAGGCGGGTCAGCCCCAGCATTTT.

The chain employs TRBV4-2 and TRBJ2-2; tentatively, D is TRBD2 (5 bases). CDR3 length: 17 residues. The ends were cut back, 0 bases at V and 2 bases at J, with 13 bases in the middle. The germline CDR1 and CDR2 sequences are LGHNA and YNFKEQ. CDR3 sequence: CASSQDLSSGNTGELFF. CDR3 nucleotide sequence: TGTGCCAGCAGCCAAGATTTGTCCAGCGGAAACACCGGGGAGCTGTTTTTT.

This sequence joins TRBV3-1 and TRBJ2-3; 8 nucleotides match TRBD1. After removal of 4 bases from V and 3 bases from J, the junction contained 9 bases not matched to a gene. This CDR3 contains 16 residues. The V gene's germline CDR1 is LGHDT and CDR2 YNNKEL (reference sequence). CDR3 in DNA: TGTGCCAGCAGCCTTGAAACGAGACAGGGGACAGATACGCAGTATTTT. This encodes CASSLETRQGTDTQYF.

V and J are TRBV20-1 and TRBJ1-2; no clear D. The length of the CDR3 is 12 residues. The germline CDR1 and CDR2 sequences are DFQATT and SNEGSKA (reference sequence). Between the trimmed V and J ends, which lost 4 bases and 4 bases, there was a span of 10 bases. This CDR3 is CSANANSYGYTF. Here the CDR3 DNA reads TGCAGTGCTAACGCGAACTCCTATGGCTACACCTTC.

This clonotype was recorded many times. This chain connects TRBV21-1 to TRBJ2-3; the D call in the table, TRBD1, was not verified against the DNA. TRBV21-1 is marked as a pseudogene. This CDR3 has 19 residues. CDR3 region: CASSSGGQGAPLLTDTQYF. As DNA, the CDR3 is TGTGCCAGCAGCTCCGGAGGACAGGGGGCGCCACTTTTGACAGATACGCAGTATTTT.

This clonotype was detected a few times. The chain combines TRBV20-1 with TRBJ1-5; TRBD1 matches 9 bases. Trimming at V came to 4 bases and at J to 4 bases, leaving 8 bases not matched to a gene. CDR1 is DFQATT and CDR2 is SNEGSKA in the germline V gene (reference sequence). The CDR3 is 15 residues long. The CDR3 coding sequence is TGCAGTGCTAACCCGGGCGACAGGGGGAATCAGCCCCAGCATTTT. It translates to CSANPGDRGNQPQHF.

This clonotype was counted many times. The gene calls are TRBV4-1 and TRBJ1-2; 7 positions match TRBD1. V dropped 4 bases and J dropped 3; count of bases not matched to a gene: 11. Germline values: CDR1 MGHRA, CDR2 YSYEKL. The CDR3 is 16 residues long. The CDR3 sequence: CASSPNRDRVDYGYTF. The CDR3 bases are TGCGCCAGCAGCCCAAACCGTGACAGGGTTGACTATGGCTACACCTTC.

This clonotype was counted a few times. The chain carries TRBV7-9 and TRBJ2-1, with 7 bases that match TRBD2. The CDR3 extends over 18 amino acids. The V segment lost 4 bases and the J segment 9 bases; nucleotides outside the gene matches: 21. Germline loops: CDR1 SEHNR, CDR2 FQNEAQ (reference sequence). CDR3 region: CASSSLSSSGQRAPEQFF. Here the CDR3 DNA reads TGTGCCAGCAGCTCCCTATCTTCTAGCGGCCAAAGGGCCCCTGAGCAGTTCTTC.

Worth noting for this clonotype: The junction shows a germline mismatch at one end, possibly a read error. CDR3 sequence reads: CASSYEYNPPLHF. CDR3 DNA: TGTGCCAGCAGCTACGAATATAATCCACCCCTCCACTTT. The V gene is TRBV6-2 or TRBV6-3, the J gene TRBJ1-6; unclear D gene. The V gene's germline CDR1 is MNHEY and CDR2 SVGEGT. The CDR3 is 13 amino acids.

This clonotype was counted between two and nine times. The chain has TRBV9 and TRBJ2-3, with D uncertain. CDR1 and CDR2 from the germline V gene are SGDLS and YYNGEE. The ends were cut back, 0 bases at V and 0 bases at J, with 11 bases in the middle. The CDR3 consists of 16 residues. CDR3 nucleotides: TGTGCCAGCAGCGTAGTGCTAAGGGCCAGCACAGATACGCAGTATTTT. Its translation is CASSVVLRASTDTQYF.

The chain joins TRBV3-1 to TRBJ1-2, with 8 nucleotides matching TRBD1. With V trimmed by 4 bases and J by 7 bases, 14 bases remained unmatched. This CDR3 contains 16 residues. Germline V CDR1 and CDR2: LGHDT, YNNKEL (reference sequence). This CDR3 reads CASSPTGVSPFFGYTF. For the CDR3, the DNA is TGTGCCAGCAGCCCGACAGGGGTTTCTCCTTTCTTTGGCTACACCTTC.

This clonotype showed up just a few times. The chain recombines TRBV7-9 with TRBJ2-3; D is unresolved. Per the germline V gene, CDR1 is SEHNR and CDR2 is FQNEAQ (reference sequence). Trimming removed 3 bases at V and 5 bases at J, with 9 bases between. The CDR3 extends over 13 amino acids. The CDR3 region has the DNA TGTGCCAGCAGCTTTACCGAAGGAGATACGCAGTATTTT. It is translated as CASSFTEGDTQYF.

The J gene is TRBJ2-5, the V gene TRBV28; 7 bases align to TRBD2. V shed 3 bases, J shed 3 bases, and the junction held 7 bases outside the gene matches. This CDR3 is 15 amino acids long. Germline-derived CDR1 and CDR2 are MDHEN and SYDVKM. CDR3 sequence (DNA): TGTGCCAGCAGTTTCCCTAGCGGAGGTAAAGAGACCCAGTACTTC. Its translation is CASSFPSGGKETQYF.